This T cell receptor (beta chain) comes out of a study of synovial regulatory T cells in juvenile arthritis. Overall study context: Over five patients were on methotrexate and three were untreated.

Method: immunoSEQ multiplex PCR; TCRdb's copy keeps in-frame clones and lacks some. Recorded for this sample: some 6,000 clones. Per the germline V gene, CDR1 is SEHNR and CDR2 is FQNEAQ (reference sequence). This CDR3 contains 16 residues. No DNA is listed. As for this clone: The antigen is unknown.

Study results and caveats: CDR3 overlap with synovial Tregs was higher for iaTregs than other blood Tregs.

The gene calls are TRBV7-9 and TRBJ1-2; as DNA is missing, the TRBD1 call by TCRdb cannot be tested. The TCR was taken from a donor aged 2-30 years with juvenile idiopathic arthritis. The sequencing input was Treg cells from blood. The subset was: remaining (HLA-DR-negative) circulating blood Treg cells. The CDR3 loop is CASSLAPGTGEGGYTF.